This T cell receptor beta chain was observed in a study of T cell responses to AZD1222 COVID-19 vaccine. Regarding the study as a whole: Spike-specific TCR breadth and depth went up after people got two AZD1222 doses. It was only a handful of AZD1222 recipients who were seropositive at baseline.

There are 16 residues in the CDR3. V gave up 3 bases and J gave up 4 bases; unmatched junction bases: 5. From germline, CDR1 is SEHNR and CDR2 FQNEAQ (reference sequence). With respect to this clone: What it recognizes is unknown.

Clones were read by immunoSEQ multiplex PCR, and TCRdb kept only the in-frame ones, dropping some. Of 78,000 or so clones in the sample, around 82% were seen once. The origin of this receptor is an adult who received the AZD1222 COVID-19 vaccine. This sequence joins TRBV7-9 and TRBJ2-2; TRBD2 agrees at 10 bases. The sequences come from peripheral blood, collected 28 days after the second AZD1222 dose. The CDR3 loop reads CASSLPSGSITGELFF. The CDR3 DNA sequence: TGTGCCAGCAGCTTGCCTAGCGGGAGTATCACCGGGGAGCTGTTTTTT.